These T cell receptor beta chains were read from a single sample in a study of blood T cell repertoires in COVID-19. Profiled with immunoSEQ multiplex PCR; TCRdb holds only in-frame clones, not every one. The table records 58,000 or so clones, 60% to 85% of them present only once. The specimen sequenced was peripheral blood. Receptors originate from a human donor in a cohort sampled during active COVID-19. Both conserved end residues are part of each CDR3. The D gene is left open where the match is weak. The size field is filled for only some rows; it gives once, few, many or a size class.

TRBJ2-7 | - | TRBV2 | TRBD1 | TGTGCCAGCGACACCGGGACAGGGTACGAGCAGTACTTC | CASDTGTGYEQYF
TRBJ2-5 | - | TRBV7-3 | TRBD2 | TGTGCCAGCAGCCTCGGGACTAGCAGTTCAGAGACCCAGTACTTC | CASSLGTSSSETQYF
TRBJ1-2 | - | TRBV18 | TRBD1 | TGTGCCAGCTCACCTGGACAGGGGTTGGGCTACACCTTC | CASSPGQGLGYTF
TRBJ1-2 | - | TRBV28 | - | TGTGCCAGCAGTACCCGTGGAGAGGGTAACTATGGCTACACCTTC | CASSTRGEGNYGYTF
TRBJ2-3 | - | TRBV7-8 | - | TGTGCCAGCAGCCCCCTCTTCACAGATACGCAGTATTTT | CASSPLFTDTQYF
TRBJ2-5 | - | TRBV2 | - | TGTGCCAGCAAACGGGATCGACAAGAGACCCAGTACTTC | CASKRDRQETQYF
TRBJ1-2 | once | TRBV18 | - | TGTGCCAGCTCACCACAGGGGGGGGAAGGCTACACCTTC | CASSPQGGEGYTF
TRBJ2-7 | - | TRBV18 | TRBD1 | TGTGCCAGCTCACCAGTTGGGACAGGGGGCCCGGCCTCCTACGAGCAGTACTTC | CASSPVGTGGPASYEQYF
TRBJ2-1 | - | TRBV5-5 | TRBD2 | TGTGCCAGCAGCGCAACTAGCGGGAGCTACAATGAGCAGTTCTTC | CASSATSGSYNEQFF
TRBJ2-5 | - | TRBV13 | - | TGTGCCAGCAGCTTAAAGCGGTACCAAGAGACCCAGTACTTC | CASSLKRYQETQYF
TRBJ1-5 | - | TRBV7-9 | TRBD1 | TGTGCCAGCAGCAGGGACAGTCATAGCAATCAGCCCCAGCATTTT | CASSRDSHSNQPQHF
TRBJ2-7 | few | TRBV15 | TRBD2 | TGTGCCACCAGCCACATACTAGCGACCTACGAGCAGTACTTC | CATSHILATYEQYF
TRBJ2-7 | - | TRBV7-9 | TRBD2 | TGTGCCAGCAGCCCCAGACTAGCGGGAGGGCCCAAGCAGTACTTC | CASSPRLAGGPKQYF
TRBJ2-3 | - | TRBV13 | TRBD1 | TGTGCCAGCAGCACACGGACAGGCTTCACAGATACGCAGTATTTT | CASSTRTGFTDTQYF
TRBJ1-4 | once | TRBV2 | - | TGTGCCAGCTCAAGAACAGGCCTTAATGAAAAACTGTTTTTT | CASSRTGLNEKLFF
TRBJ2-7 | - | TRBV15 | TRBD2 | TGTGCCACCAGCAGAGTTGCTCTAGCGGGGGATCACGAGCAGTACTTC | CATSRVALAGDHEQYF
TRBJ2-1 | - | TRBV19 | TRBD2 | TGTGCCAGTAGTCCGGGACTAGCGGGGGTTCTCCCCGGGGGTGAGCAGTTCTTC | CASSPGLAGVLPGGEQFF
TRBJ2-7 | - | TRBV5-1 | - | TGCGCCAGCAGCCAAAGACTAGGGGAGGACGAGCAGTACTTC | CASSQRLGEDEQYF
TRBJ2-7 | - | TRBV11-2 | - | TGTGCCAGCAGTACTACTAGCTTGGGACTCGAGCAGTACTTC | CASSTTSLGLEQYF
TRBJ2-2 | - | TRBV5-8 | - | TGTGCCAGCAGCTCTCTGGGGGGAAGTCGCGACACCGGGGAGCTGTTTTTT | CASSSLGGSRDTGELFF
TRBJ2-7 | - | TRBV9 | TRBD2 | TGTGCCAGCAGCGCCCGACTAGCGGGAGTGTCCGAGCAGTACTTC | CASSARLAGVSEQYF
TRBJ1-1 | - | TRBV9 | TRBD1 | TGTGCCAGCAGCGTAGGTCAGGGGGCGCTGGGGACTGAAGCTTTCTTT | CASSVGQGALGTEAFF
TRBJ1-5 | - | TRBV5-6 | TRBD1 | TGTGCCAGCAGCTTTTGGTTCGGGACAGGGAGAGATCAGCCCCAGCATTTT | CASSFWFGTGRDQPQHF
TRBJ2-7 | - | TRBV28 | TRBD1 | TGTGCCAGCAGTTTATCGACAGGGCCCACCTACGAGCAGTACTTC | CASSLSTGPTYEQYF
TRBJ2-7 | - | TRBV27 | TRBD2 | TGTGCCAGCAGTAAGGGACTAGCGGCCCCCTACGAGCAGTACTTC | CASSKGLAAPYEQYF
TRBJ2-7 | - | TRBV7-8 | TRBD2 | TGTGCCAGCAGCCTCCCGGGACTAGCGGGAGTAGGTTCCTACGAGCAGTACTTC | CASSLPGLAGVGSYEQYF
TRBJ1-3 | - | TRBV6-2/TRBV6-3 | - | TGTGCCAGCAGTTACCTTTTCGGCAGGTCGGACTCTGGAAACACCATATATTTT | CASSYLFGRSDSGNTIYF
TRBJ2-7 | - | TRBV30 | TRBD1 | TGTGCCTGGAGTAGAGGGGCAGGGGGCAACGAGCAGTACTTC | CAWSRGAGGNEQYF
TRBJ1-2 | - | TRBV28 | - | TGTGCCAGCAGTCCCCGGGGTTGGGGGCGAGGCTACACCTTC | CASSPRGWGRGYTF
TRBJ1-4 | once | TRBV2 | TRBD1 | TGTGCCACCTGCCGGGACAGGGAAAAACTGTTTTTT | CATCRDREKLFF
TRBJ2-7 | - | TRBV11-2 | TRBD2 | TGTGCCAGCAGCTTAGGAAGCGGGGAATTCTACGAGCAGTACTTC | CASSLGSGEFYEQYF
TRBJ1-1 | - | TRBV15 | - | TGTGCCACCAGCAGAGATTCTCGAGCTTTCTTT | CATSRDSRAFF
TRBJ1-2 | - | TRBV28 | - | TGTGCCAGCAGTTTCCCGTTGGGGGGGGATAACTATGGCTACACCTTC | CASSFPLGGDNYGYTF
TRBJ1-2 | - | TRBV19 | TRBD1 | TGTGCCAGTAGTCACAGGGGGCTTGGCTACACCTTC | CASSHRGLGYTF
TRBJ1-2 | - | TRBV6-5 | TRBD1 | TGTGCCAGCGGGGGCTCGGGCAGGGGGCGCGGCTACACCTTC | CASGGSGRGRGYTF
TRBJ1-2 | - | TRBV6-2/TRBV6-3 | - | TGTGCCAGCAGTTACAGGGGAGGCGATGGCTACACCTTC | CASSYRGGDGYTF
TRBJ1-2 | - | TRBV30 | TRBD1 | TGTGCCTGGAGCCCCGGGACAGGGTACAACTATGGCTACACCTTC | CAWSPGTGYNYGYTF
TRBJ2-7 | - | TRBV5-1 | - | TGCGCCAGCAGCCCCGCGGGGGCCTACTACGAGCAGTACTTC | CASSPAGAYYEQYF
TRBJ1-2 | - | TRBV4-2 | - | TGTGCCAGCAGCCAAGGAGTAGGGGGAGCCGCCAGCTATGGCTACACCTTC | CASSQGVGGAASYGYTF
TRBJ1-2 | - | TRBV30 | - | TGTGCCTGGAGTGTCAGGGCAGGGTTGGACGGCTACACCTTC | CAWSVRAGLDGYTF
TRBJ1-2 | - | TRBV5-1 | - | TGCGCCAGCAGCCTCCTGAGGGACTCCTCGGGCTACACCTTC | CASSLLRDSSGYTF
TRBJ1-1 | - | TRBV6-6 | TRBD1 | TGTGCCATCACTCCAACAACGACAGGGAGGAACACTGAAGCTTTCTTT | CAITPTTTGRNTEAFF
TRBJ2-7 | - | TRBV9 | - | TGTGCCAGCAGCGTAGACTTAGCGGCTCAATCCTACGAGCAGTACTTC | CASSVDLAAQSYEQYF
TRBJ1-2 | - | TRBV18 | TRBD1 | TGTGCCAGCTCCCCTACGGGGACAGGGAAGGGAAGGCCCTATGGCTACACCTTC | CASSPTGTGKGRPYGYTF
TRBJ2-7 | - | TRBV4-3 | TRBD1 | TGCGCCAGCAGCCAAGATCAGGGGACAGGGGCCTCCTACGAGCAGTACTTC | CASSQDQGTGASYEQYF
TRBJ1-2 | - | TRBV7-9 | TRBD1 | TGTGCCAGCAGACCTGACAGGGGTAGTTATGGCTACACCTTC | CASRPDRGSYGYTF
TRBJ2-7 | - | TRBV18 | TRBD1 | TGTGCCAGCTCACGGGACAGGGTTATCTACGAGCAGTACTTC | CASSRDRVIYEQYF
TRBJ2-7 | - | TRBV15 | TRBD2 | TGTGCCACCAGCAGACTAAGCAGGGCTAGCGGAGTCTACGAGCAGTACTTC | CATSRLSRASGVYEQYF